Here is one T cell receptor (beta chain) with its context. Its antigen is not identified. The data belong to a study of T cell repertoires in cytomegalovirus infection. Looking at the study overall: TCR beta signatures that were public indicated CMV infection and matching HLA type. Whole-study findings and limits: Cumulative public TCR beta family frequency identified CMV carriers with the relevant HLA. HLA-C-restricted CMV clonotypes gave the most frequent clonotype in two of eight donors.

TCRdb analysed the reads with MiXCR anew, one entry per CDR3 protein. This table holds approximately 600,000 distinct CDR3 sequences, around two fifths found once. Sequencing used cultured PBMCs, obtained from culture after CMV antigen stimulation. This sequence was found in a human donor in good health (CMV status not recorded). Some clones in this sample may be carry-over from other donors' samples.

In nucleotides, the CDR3 is TGTGCCAGCAGCCGAGGGGTATTCGGCAATGAGCAGTTCTTC. Translated: CASSRGVFGNEQFF. The rearrangement joins TRBV7-9 to TRBJ2-1; D possibly matches TRBD1 or TRBD2 (5 bases each). The CDR3 is 14 residues long. Germline V CDR1 and CDR2: SEHNR, FQNEAQ (reference sequence). The V end was cut by 5 bases, the J end by 6 bases, with 14 bases between.